Shown below are 5 T cell receptor beta chains from a single sample sequenced in a study of OX40 agonist ivuxolimab in advanced cancers. To prepare the library, the immunoSEQ multiplex PCR assay was applied. As stored in TCRdb, this immuneACCESS dataset retains in-frame rearrangements with V and J assigned. A fraction of the clones does not appear; measured against another copy, unresolved V genes explain less than half of the discrepancy, and the remainder lacks a known reason. Here the sample has some 74,000 clones; about 94% occur a single time. Clones ranked in the top ten supply around 10% of the sample. The sequencing used CD4+ or CD8+ T cells sorted from blood, collected in a trial of the OX40 agonist ivuxolimab. These receptor sequences come from an adult with an advanced solid tumor such as melanoma, head and neck, liver or kidney cancer.

The chain couples TRBV29-1 to TRBJ2-5; 9 nucleotides agree with TRBD2. Germline loops: CDR1 SQVTM, CDR2 ANQGSEA. The V gene end was trimmed by 6 bases and the J gene end by 2 bases; junction bases not matched to a gene: 10. This CDR3 contains 15 residues. The CDR3 bases are TGCAGCGTCGTTTTAGCGGGAGACGCTCAAGAGACCCAGTACTTC. As protein: CSVVLAGDAQETQYF.

The rearrangement uses TRBV6-7 and TRBJ2-3; no reliable D call. TRBV6-7 is flagged as an ORF with uncertain function. V dropped 0 bases and J dropped 3 bases, with 4 bases sitting between them. The CDR3 is made up of 13 amino acids. The CDR3 protein is CASSYSCTDTQYF. In nucleotides, the CDR3 is TGTGCCAGCAGTTACTCTTGTACAGATACGCAGTATTTT.

The V gene is TRBV6-5, the J gene TRBJ2-7, with 9 bases matching TRBD1. Losses at the gene ends were 6 bases for V and 6 bases for J; bases not matched to a gene: 9. CDR1 and CDR2 from the germline V gene are MNHEY and SVGAGI. The CDR3 extends over 14 amino acids. The CDR3 bases are TGTGCCAGCAGCTTGGGACAGGGTCCCAGCGAGCAGTACTTC. Translated: CASSLGQGPSEQYF.

V and J are TRBV28 and TRBJ2-7, with TRBD1 matching over 7 bases. Germline CDR1 is MDHEN and CDR2 is SYDVKM. The CDR3 is 13 amino acids. The V gene end was trimmed by 6 bases and the J gene end by 6 bases; junction bases not matched to a gene: 8. CDR3 loop: CASRGGLSTEQYF. The CDR3 region has the DNA TGTGCCAGCAGAGGGGGCCTTTCAACCGAGCAGTACTTC. Supplemented by reference TRBV28 and TRBJ2-7, the full variable domain reads DVKVTQSSRYLVKRTGEKVFLECVQDMDHENMFWYRQDPGLGLRLIYFSYDVKMKEKGDIPEGYSVSREKKERFSLILESASTNQTSMYLCASRGGLSTEQYFGPGTRLTVT.

The gene calls are TRBV13 and TRBJ2-6, with D unclear. The germline V and J ends were trimmed by 2 bases and 0 bases, with 8 bases remaining between them. Germline V gene data show CDR1 as PRHDT and CDR2 as FYEKMQ (reference sequence). The CDR3 spans 16 residues. The CDR3 is CASSLWAHSGANVLTF. DNA for the CDR3: TGTGCCAGCAGCTTATGGGCCCACTCTGGGGCCAACGTCCTGACTTTC.